Listed below are T cell receptor beta chains from one sample, sequenced in a study of T cell repertoires in cytomegalovirus infection. One entry per CDR3 protein results from TCRdb running MiXCR on the reads. The sample consists of around 270,000 distinct CDR3 sequences, over 8% of them appearing once. Sequenced: PBMCs. These receptors were taken from a human donor in good health (CMV status not recorded). Some clones in this sample may be carry-over from other donors' samples. Both conserved end residues are part of each CDR3. The order of the fields is D gene, clone size, V gene, J gene, CDR3 DNA, CDR3 protein. The D gene is left open where the match is weak. The size of a clone is reported for some rows only, either as once, few or many, or as a class for expanded clones.

.	.	TRBV7-9	TRBJ2-1	TGTGCCAGCAGCTTGGACGGAAACTCCTACAATGAGCAGTTCTTC	CASSLDGNSYNEQFF
.	many	TRBV7-2	TRBJ2-3	TGTGCCAGCAGCTCTGGGCGACTAGGGACAGATACGCAGTATTTT	CASSSGRLGTDTQYF
.	many	TRBV7-2	TRBJ2-3	TGTGCCAGCAGCACCCCCAGGAGAGGTAGAATGGATACGCAGTATTTT	CASSTPRRGRMDTQYF
.	many	TRBV7-2	TRBJ2-3	TGTGCCAGCAGCTTAAGGCGCAGAGCCCTCACAGATACGCAGTATTTT	CASSLRRRALTDTQYF
.	many	TRBV19	TRBJ2-3	TGTGCCAGTAGCGGGCCACCAACAGATACGCAGTATTTT	CASSGPPTDTQYF
.	many	TRBV7-2	TRBJ1-1	TGTGCCAGCAGCCGAGGAGGGACACCCATGAACACTGAAGCTTTCTTT	CASSRGGTPMNTEAFF
TRBD1	.	TRBV28	TRBJ1-1	TGTGCCAGCAGTCAATCCGGGACAGGGGGTGGGAGGCTAGCTTTCTTT	CASSQSGTGGGRLAFF
.	many	TRBV7-2	TRBJ2-1	TGTGCCAGCAGCTTTAGCAGTAACAATGAGCAGTTCTTC	CASSFSSNNEQFF
.	many	TRBV25-1	TRBJ2-7	TGTGCCAGCAGTGGACTGAGTCTCTTAAACGAGCAGTACTTC	CASSGLSLLNEQYF
.	many	TRBV7-2	TRBJ1-1	TGTGCCAGCAGCTTTGGGACTTACACTGAAGCTTTCTTT	CASSFGTYTEAFF
TRBD1	many	TRBV7-2	TRBJ1-2	TGTGCCAGCAGCTTAGGGGACAGGGCTGGCTACACCTTC	CASSLGDRAGYTF
.	.	TRBV6-2/TRBV6-3	TRBJ1-5	TGTGCCAGCAGGAAGGGGGTTGAGGAGCAGCCCCAGCATTTT	CASRKGVEEQPQHF
TRBD1	.	TRBV11-2	TRBJ2-5	TGTGCCAGCAGCCCGATCCCGGGGACAGGGATGGCCCAGTACTTC	CASSPIPGTGMAQYF
TRBD1	.	TRBV6-2/TRBV6-3	TRBJ1-1	TGTGCCAGCAGTTACCGGTCGGGACAGATGAACACTGAAGCTTTCTTT	CASSYRSGQMNTEAFF